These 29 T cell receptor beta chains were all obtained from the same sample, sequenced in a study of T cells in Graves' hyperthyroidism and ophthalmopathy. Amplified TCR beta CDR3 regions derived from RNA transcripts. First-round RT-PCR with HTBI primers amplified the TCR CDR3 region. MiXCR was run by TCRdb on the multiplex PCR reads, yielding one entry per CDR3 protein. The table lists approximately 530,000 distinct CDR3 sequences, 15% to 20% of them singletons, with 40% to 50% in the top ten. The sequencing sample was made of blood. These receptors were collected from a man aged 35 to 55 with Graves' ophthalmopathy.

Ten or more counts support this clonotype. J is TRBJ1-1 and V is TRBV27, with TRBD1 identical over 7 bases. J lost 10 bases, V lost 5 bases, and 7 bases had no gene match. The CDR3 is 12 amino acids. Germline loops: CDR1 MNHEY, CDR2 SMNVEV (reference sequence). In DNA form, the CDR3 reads TGTGCCAGCAGTGAGGGGGCCCTTCCAGCTTTCTTT. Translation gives CASSEGALPAFF.

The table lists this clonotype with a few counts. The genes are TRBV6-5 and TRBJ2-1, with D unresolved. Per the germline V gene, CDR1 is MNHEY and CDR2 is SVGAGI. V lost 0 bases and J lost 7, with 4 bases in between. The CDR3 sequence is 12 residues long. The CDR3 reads CASSYSKNEQFF. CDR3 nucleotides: TGTGCCAGCAGTTACTCGAAAAATGAGCAGTTCTTC.

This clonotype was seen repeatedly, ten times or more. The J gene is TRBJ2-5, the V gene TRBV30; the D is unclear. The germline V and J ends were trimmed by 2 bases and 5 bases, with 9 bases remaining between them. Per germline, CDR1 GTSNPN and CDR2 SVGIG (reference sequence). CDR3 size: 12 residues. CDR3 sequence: CAWSKRRETQYF. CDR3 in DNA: TGTGCCTGGAGTAAACGTCGGGAGACCCAGTACTTC.

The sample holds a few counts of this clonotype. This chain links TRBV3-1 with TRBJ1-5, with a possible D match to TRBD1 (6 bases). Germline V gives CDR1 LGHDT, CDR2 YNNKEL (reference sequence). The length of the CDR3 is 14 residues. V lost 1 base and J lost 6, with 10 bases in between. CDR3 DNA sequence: TGTGCCAGCAGCCAAGGGGGGGGCCGTCAGCCCCAGCATTTT. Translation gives CASSQGGGRQPQHF.

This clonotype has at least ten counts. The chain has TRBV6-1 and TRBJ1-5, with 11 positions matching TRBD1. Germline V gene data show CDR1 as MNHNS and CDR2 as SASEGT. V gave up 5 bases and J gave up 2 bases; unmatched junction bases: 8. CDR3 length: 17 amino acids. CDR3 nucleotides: TGTGCCAGCAGTCCAGCCGGGACAGGGGGGGGCAATCAGCCCCAGCATTTT. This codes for CASSPAGTGGGNQPQHF.

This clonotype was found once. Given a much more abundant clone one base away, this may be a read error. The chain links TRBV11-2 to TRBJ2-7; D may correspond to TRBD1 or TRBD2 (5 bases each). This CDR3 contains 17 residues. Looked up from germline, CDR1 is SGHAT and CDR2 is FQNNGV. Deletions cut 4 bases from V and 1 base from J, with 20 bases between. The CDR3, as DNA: TGTGCCAGCAGCTCATTATCCGGGACGGCGAAGTCCTACGAGCAGTACTTC. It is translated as CASSSLSGTAKSYEQYF.

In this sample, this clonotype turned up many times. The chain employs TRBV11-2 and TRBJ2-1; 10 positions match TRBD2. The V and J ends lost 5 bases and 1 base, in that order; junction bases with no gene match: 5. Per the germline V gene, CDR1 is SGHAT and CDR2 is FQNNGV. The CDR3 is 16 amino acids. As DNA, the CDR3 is TGTGCCAGCAGCCAACGGACTAGCGGTTCCTACAATGAGCAGTTCTTC. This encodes CASSQRTSGSYNEQFF. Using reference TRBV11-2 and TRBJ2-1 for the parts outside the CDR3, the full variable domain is EAGVAQSPRYKIIEKRQSVAFWCNPISGHATLYWYQQILGQGPKLLIQFQNNGVVDDSQLPKDRFSAERLKGVDSTLKIQPAKLEDSAVYLCASSQRTSGSYNEQFFGPGTRLTVL.

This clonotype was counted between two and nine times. For the CDR3, the DNA is TGCGCCAGCAGCCTGGCGACGTTATTAACCGAGCAGTACTTC. Encoded protein: CASSLATLLTEQYF. The rearrangement uses TRBV5-1 and TRBJ2-7; D not certain. Germline V lookup: CDR1 SGHRS, CDR2 YFSETQ. This CDR3 is built from 14 residues. Trimming took off 4 bases at V and 6 bases at J, with 17 bases between the two ends.

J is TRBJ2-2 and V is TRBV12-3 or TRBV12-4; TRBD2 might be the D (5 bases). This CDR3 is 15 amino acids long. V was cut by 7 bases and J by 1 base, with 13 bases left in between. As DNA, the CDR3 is TGTGCCAGCACCAAAGGACTTTTGAACACCGGGGAGCTGTTTTTT. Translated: CASTKGLLNTGELFF.

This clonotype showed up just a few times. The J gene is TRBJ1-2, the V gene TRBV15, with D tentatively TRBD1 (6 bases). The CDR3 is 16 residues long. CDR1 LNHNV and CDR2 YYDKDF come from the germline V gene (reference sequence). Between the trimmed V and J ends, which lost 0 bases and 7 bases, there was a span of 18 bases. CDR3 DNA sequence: TGTGCCACCAGCAGAGATCAAGGGGGGGGATTCGGTGGCTACACCTTC. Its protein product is CATSRDQGGGFGGYTF.

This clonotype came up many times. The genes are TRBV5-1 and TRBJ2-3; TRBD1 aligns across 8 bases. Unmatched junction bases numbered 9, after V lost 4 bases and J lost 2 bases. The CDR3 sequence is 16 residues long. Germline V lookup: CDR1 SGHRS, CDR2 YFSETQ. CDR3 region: CASSAGQGANTDTQYF. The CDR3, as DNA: TGCGCCAGCAGCGCCGGACAGGGAGCCAACACAGATACGCAGTATTTT.

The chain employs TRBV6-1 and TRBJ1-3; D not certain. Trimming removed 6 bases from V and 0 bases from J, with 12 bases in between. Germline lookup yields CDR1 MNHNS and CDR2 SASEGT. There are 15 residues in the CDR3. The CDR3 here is CASRPDRSSGNTIYF. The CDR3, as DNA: TGTGCCAGCAGACCCGACCGATCCTCTGGAAACACCATATATTTT.

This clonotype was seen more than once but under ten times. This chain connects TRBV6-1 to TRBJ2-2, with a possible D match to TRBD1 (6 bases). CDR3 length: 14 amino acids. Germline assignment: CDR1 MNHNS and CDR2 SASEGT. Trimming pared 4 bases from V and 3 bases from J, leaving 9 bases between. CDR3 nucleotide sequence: TGTGCCAGCAGTGCGGACAGCTACACCGGGGAGCTGTTTTTT. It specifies CASSADSYTGELFF.

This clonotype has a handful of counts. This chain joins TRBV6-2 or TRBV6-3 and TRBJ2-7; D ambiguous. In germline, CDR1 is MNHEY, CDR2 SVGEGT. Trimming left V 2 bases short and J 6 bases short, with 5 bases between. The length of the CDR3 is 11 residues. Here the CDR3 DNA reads TGTGCCAGCAGTTACCAGAGCGAGCAGTACTTC. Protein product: CASSYQSEQYF.

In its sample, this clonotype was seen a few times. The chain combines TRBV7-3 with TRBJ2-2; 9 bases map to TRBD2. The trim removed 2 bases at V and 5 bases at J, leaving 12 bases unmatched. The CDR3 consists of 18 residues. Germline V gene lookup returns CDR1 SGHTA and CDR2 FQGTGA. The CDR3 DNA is TGTGCCAGCAGCTTATCCCTGGGGGCTAGCGGGAAAACCGGGGAGCTGTTTTTT. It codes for CASSLSLGASGKTGELFF.

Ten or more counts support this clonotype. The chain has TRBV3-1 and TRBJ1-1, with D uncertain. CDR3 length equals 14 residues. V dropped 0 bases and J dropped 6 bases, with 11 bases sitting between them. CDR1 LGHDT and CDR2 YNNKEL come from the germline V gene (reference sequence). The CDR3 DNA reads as TGTGCCAGCAGCCAAGACCTCACTGGGGCTGAAGCTTTCTTT. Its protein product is CASSQDLTGAEAFF.

CDR3 loop: CASSPLVWGTNTGELFF. In DNA form, the CDR3 reads TGTGCCAGCAGCCCCCTGGTCTGGGGCACTAACACCGGGGAGCTGTTTTTT. The gene calls are TRBV9 and TRBJ2-2; tentatively, D is TRBD1 (5 bases). Looked up from germline, CDR1 is SGDLS and CDR2 is YYNGEE. This CDR3 comprises 17 residues. The germline V and J ends were trimmed by 4 bases and 2 bases, with 18 bases remaining between them.

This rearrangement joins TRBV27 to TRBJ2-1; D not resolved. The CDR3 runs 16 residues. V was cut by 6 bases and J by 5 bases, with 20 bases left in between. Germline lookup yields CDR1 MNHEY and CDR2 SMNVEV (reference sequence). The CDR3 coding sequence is TGTGCCAGCAGCATGGACGACCGGCCGCTCAACAATGAGCAGTTCTTC. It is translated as CASSMDDRPLNNEQFF.

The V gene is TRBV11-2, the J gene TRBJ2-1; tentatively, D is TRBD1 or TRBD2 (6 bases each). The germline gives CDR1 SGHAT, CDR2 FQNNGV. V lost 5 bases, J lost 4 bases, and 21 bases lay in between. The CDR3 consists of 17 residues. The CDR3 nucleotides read TGTGCCAGCAGCCCGGGGGCGCCCAGCCCTACATACAATGAGCAGTTCTTC. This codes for CASSPGAPSPTYNEQFF.

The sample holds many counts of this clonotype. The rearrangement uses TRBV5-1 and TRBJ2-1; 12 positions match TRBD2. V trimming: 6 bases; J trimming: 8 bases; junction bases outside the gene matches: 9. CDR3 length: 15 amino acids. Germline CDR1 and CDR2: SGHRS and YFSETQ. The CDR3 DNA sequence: TGCGCCAGCAACCCTAGCGGGAGGGGAGGCGATGAGCAGTTCTTC. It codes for CASNPSGRGGDEQFF.

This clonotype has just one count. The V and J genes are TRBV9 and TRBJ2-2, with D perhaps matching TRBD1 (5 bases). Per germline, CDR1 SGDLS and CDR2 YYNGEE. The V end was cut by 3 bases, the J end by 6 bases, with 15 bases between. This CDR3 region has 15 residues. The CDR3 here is CASSAAGISPGELFF. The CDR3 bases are TGTGCCAGCAGCGCGGCAGGGATTTCCCCCGGGGAGCTGTTTTTT.

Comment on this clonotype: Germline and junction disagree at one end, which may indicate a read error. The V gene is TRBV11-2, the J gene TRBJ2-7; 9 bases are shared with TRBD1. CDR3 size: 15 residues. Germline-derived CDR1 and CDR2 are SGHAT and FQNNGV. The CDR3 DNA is TGTGCCGGCAGCTTATCCGGGACAGGGCCCCACGAGCAGTACTTC. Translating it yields CAGSLSGTGPHEQYF. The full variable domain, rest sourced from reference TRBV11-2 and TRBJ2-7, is EAGVAQSPRYKIIEKRQSVAFWCNPISGHATLYWYQQILGQGPKLLIQFQNNGVVDDSQLPKDRFSAERLKGVDSTLKIQPAKLEDSAVYLCAGSLSGTGPHEQYFGPGTRLTVT.

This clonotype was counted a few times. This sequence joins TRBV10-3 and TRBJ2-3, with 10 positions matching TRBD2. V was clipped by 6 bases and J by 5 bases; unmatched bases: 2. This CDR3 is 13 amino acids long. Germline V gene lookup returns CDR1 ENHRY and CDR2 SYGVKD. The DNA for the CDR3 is TGTGCCATCAGCCGACTAGCGGGAGATACGCAGTATTTT. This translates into CAISRLAGDTQYF.

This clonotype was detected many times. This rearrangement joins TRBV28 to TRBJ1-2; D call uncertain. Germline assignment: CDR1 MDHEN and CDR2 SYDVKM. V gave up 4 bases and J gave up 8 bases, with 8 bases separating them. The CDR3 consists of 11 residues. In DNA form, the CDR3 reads TGTGCCAGCAGTTCTCACATAGGCTACACCTTC. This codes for CASSSHIGYTF.

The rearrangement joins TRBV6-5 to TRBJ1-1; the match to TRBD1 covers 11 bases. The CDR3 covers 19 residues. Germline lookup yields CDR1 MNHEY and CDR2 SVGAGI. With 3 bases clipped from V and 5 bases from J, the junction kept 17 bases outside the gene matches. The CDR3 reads CASSYFFPGQGAGRTEAFF. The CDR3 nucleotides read TGTGCCAGCAGTTATTTTTTCCCTGGACAGGGGGCCGGAAGGACTGAAGCTTTCTTT.

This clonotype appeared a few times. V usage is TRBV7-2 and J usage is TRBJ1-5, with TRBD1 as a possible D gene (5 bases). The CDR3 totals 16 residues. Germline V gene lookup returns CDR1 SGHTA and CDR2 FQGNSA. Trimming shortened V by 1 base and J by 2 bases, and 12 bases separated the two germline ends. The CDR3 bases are TGTGCCAGCAGCTTAGATTGGGGGGACGGCAATCAGCCCCAGCATTTT. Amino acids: CASSLDWGDGNQPQHF.

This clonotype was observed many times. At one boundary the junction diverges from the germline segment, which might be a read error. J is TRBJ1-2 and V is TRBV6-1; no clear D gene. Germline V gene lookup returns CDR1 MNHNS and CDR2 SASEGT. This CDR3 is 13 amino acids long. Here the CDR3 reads CASREGNNYGYTF. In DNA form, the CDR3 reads TGTGCCAGCAGGGAAGGGAATAACTATGGCTACACCTTC.

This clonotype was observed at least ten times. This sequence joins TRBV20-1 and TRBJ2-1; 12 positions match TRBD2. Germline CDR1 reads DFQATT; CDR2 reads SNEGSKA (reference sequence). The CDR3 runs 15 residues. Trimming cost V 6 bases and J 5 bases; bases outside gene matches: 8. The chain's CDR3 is CSADGASGRDNEQFF. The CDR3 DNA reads TGCAGTGCCGATGGGGCTAGCGGGAGGGACAATGAGCAGTTCTTC.

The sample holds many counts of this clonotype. The CDR3, as DNA: TGTGCCAGCAGCCACCTCGACAGGGGGACAGATACGCAGTATTTT. It translates to CASSHLDRGTDTQYF. The chain employs TRBV3-1 and TRBJ2-3; 9 bases fit TRBD1. CDR1 LGHDT and CDR2 YNNKEL come from the germline V gene (reference sequence). Trimming removed 3 bases from V and 3 bases from J; junction bases left unmatched: 4. The CDR3 is 15 residues long.